Each of the 4 T cell receptor beta chains below was sequenced from the same sample in a study of T cell changes during pregnancy in multiple sclerosis. The repertoire was sequenced with immunoSEQ multiplex PCR; TCRdb's copy has only in-frame clones and lacks some. Found here are about 34,000 clones, 90% of them singletons; the top ten hold approximately 12%. The source was CD8+ T cells from peripheral blood mononuclear cells, collected in the first trimester of pregnancy. The receptors were sampled from a female donor with multiple sclerosis, enrolled in a pregnancy study.

This clone was counted a single time. The chain couples TRBV16 to TRBJ2-7; 10 nucleotides agree with TRBD2. CDR3 length: 15 residues. Germline CDR1 and CDR2: KGHSY and FQNENV. V was pared by 0 bases and J by 2 bases, with 1 base of the junction left unmatched. CDR3 in amino acids: CASSQSSGRAYEQYF. The CDR3 coding sequence is TGTGCCAGCAGCCAATCGAGCGGGAGGGCCTACGAGCAGTACTTC.

The chain employs TRBV10-3 and TRBJ2-7; maybe TRBD2 (6 bases). The CDR3 has 14 residues. From germline, CDR1 is ENHRY and CDR2 SYGVKD. V was clipped by 6 bases and J by 0 bases, with 12 bases between them. The CDR3 DNA is TGTGCCATCAGCATAGCGGATAGCTCCTACGAGCAGTACTTC. Its protein is CAISIADSSYEQYF.

The chain has TRBV28 and TRBJ2-1; TRBD1 aligns across 9 bases. CDR3 length: 17 amino acids. J gave up 4 bases and V 3 bases, and 10 bases lay outside the gene matches. From germline, CDR1 is MDHEN and CDR2 SYDVKM. The CDR3: CASSFPGDRAYYNEQFF. DNA for the CDR3: TGTGCCAGCAGTTTTCCCGGGGACAGGGCTTATTACAATGAGCAGTTCTTC.

The V gene is TRBV29-1, the J gene TRBJ2-6, with D tentatively TRBD2 (6 bases). The CDR3 runs 16 residues. V was shortened by 7 bases and J by 0 bases, with 16 bases between the two germline ends. Germline values: CDR1 SQVTM, CDR2 ANQGSEA. The CDR3 bases are TGCAGCGCATTAGCGGCGACGAGCTCTGGGGCCAACGTCCTGACTTTC. Translated: CSALAATSSGANVLTF.